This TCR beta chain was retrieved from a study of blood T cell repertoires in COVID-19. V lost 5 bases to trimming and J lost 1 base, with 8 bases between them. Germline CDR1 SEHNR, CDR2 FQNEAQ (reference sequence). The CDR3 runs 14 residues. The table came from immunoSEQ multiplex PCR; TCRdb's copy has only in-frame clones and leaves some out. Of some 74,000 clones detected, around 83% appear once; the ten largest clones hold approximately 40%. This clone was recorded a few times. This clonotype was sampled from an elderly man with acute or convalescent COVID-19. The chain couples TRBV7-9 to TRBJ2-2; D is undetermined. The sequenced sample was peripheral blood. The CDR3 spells CASSAEVNTGELFF. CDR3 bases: TGTGCCAGCAGCGCAGAGGTGAACACCGGGGAGCTGTTTTTT.